This passage covers 7 T cell receptor beta chains from one sample sequenced in a study of CD8 T cells in Susac syndrome. Reverse transcription used 0.5 to 1 ug RNA and random hexamers. TCRdb re-analysed the immunoSEQ multiplex PCR reads in MiXCR, keeping a single row per CDR3 protein. The sample carries approximately 180,000 distinct CDR3 sequences, about 94% recorded once. The sample comprised CD4+ T cells from PBMCs. Every receptor here comes from a human donor with multiple sclerosis.

This clonotype has just a few counts. The rearrangement links TRBV18 to TRBJ2-7, with unresolved D. V lost 2 bases, J lost 5 bases, and 10 bases lay in between. The CDR3 runs to 13 residues. In germline, CDR1 is KGHSH, CDR2 LQKENI. Here the CDR3 DNA reads TGTGCCAGCTCACCAACGGGTGGGCACGAGCAGTACTTC. This translates into CASSPTGGHEQYF.

The chain carries TRBV29-1 and TRBJ2-5; 7 bases match TRBD1. The J segment lost 11 bases and the V segment lost 5 bases, leaving 11 bases of the junction unmatched. CDR3 length: 12 amino acids. Germline V gene sequence: CDR1 SQVTM, CDR2 ANQGSEA. In DNA, the CDR3 is TGCAGCGTTTCGGGACAGTCCCCCGGGCAGTACTTC. Protein: CSVSGQSPGQYF.

The rearrangement uses TRBV6-2 or TRBV6-3 and TRBJ1-1; 9 nucleotides align to TRBD1. Germline V gene lookup returns CDR1 MNHEY and CDR2 SVGEGT. Trimming took 0 bases from V and 5 from J; bases not matched to a gene: 10. The CDR3 consists of 17 residues. Written as DNA, the CDR3 is TGTGCCAGCAGTTACTCCTTTGGGACAGGGCGGTCGACTGAAGCTTTCTTT. Translated, it gives CASSYSFGTGRSTEAFF.

This clonotype was counted between two and nine times. One end of the junction fails to match germline, which may point to a read error. The chain joins TRBV7-7 to TRBJ2-1, with 7 bases matching TRBD1. This CDR3 region has 13 residues. Per germline, CDR1 SSHAT and CDR2 FNYEAQ (reference sequence). CDR3 in DNA: TGTGCTAGCAGCCCTGACAGGGACAATGAGCAGTTCTTC. Residues: CASSPDRDNEQFF.

Written as DNA, the CDR3 is TGTGCCTGGAGTGAGGGGAACTATGGCTACACCTTC. This translates into CAWSEGNYGYTF. The rearrangement links TRBV30 to TRBJ1-2; the D gene is possibly TRBD1 (5 bases). Trimming cost V 1 base and J 2 bases, with 5 bases left between them. The CDR3 covers 12 residues. Germline CDR1 GTSNPN, CDR2 SVGIG (reference sequence). Full variable domain (rest looked up from reference TRBV30 and TRBJ1-2): SQTIHQWPATLVQPVGSPLSLECTVEGTSNPNLYWYRQAAGRGLQLLFYSVGIGQISSEVPQNLSASRPQDRQFILSSKKLLLSDSGFYLCAWSEGNYGYTFGSGTRLTVV.

This chain uses TRBV7-9 with TRBJ1-2, with 7 nucleotides matching TRBD1. V lost 3 bases, J lost 0 bases, and 7 bases stayed unmatched. Germline values: CDR1 SEHNR, CDR2 FQNEAQ (reference sequence). The CDR3 is made up of 16 amino acids. The CDR3 DNA reads as TGTGCCAGCAGCTTCGGGGACAGCAGATCTAACTATGGCTACACCTTC. Translating it yields CASSFGDSRSNYGYTF.

The chain joins TRBV2 to TRBJ1-2; D is unresolved. This CDR3 comprises 12 residues. Between the trimmed V and J ends, which lost 6 bases and 12 bases, there was a span of 17 bases. CDR1 and CDR2 (germline): SNHLY, FYNNEI. The CDR3 nucleotides read TGTGCCAGCAGCACCGGGCCCCTTGGGAACACCTTC. Its translation: CASSTGPLGNTF.